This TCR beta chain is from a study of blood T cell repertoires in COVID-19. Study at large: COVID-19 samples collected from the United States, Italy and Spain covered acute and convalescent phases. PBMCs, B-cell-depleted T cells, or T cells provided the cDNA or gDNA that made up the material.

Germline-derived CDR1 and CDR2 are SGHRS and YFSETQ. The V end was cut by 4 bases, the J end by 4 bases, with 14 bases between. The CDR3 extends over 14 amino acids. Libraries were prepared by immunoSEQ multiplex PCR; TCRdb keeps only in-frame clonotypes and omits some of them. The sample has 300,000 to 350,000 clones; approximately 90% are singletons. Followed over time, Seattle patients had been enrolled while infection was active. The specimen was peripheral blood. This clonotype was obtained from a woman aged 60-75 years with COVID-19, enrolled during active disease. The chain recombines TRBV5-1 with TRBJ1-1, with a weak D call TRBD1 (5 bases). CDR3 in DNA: TGCGCCAGCAGCCCGGTAGTGGGGGGCACTGAAGCTTTCTTT. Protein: CASSPVVGGTEAFF.